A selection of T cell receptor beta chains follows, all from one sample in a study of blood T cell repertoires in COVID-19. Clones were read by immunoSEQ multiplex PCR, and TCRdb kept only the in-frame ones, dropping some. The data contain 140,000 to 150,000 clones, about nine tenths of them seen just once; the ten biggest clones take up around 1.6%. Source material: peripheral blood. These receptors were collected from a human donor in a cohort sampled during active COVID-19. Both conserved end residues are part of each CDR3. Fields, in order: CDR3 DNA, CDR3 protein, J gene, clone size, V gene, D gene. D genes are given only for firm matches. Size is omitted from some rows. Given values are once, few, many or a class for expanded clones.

TGTGCCAGCAGCCATACAGGGGGCGCTGAGCAGTACTTC CASSHTGGAEQYF TRBJ2-7 NA TRBV14 TRBD1
TGTGCCATCAGTGAGTCGCGGAGTCTGGGCACTGAAGCTTTCTTT CAISESRSLGTEAFF TRBJ1-1 NA TRBV10-3 NA
TGTGCCAGTAGTGGGGGGACAGGGGGCAATCAGCCCCAGCATTTT CASSGGTGGNQPQHF TRBJ1-5 few TRBV19 TRBD1
TGTGCCAGCAGTCGACTTGGGGAGGCCCCAATGAGCACTGAAGCTTTCTTT CASSRLGEAPMSTEAFF TRBJ1-1 NA TRBV6-6 NA
TGTGCCAGCAGCCGAGACACCGGGGAGCTGTTTTTT CASSRDTGELFF TRBJ2-2 NA TRBV3-1/TRBV3-2 NA
TGTGCCAGCAGCTTAGATCAGGCAGGAAGGGAGACCCAGTACTTC CASSLDQAGRETQYF TRBJ2-5 NA TRBV11-2 NA
TGTGCCAGCAGCGTACTGGCGGGTGGCGGGGAGCTGTTTTTT CASSVLAGGGELFF TRBJ2-2 NA TRBV9 NA
TGTGCCAGCAGTGAAGCGCTTCCGGGACAGGGGGACGGATACGAGCAGTACTTC CASSEALPGQGDGYEQYF TRBJ2-7 NA TRBV6-1 TRBD1
TGTGCCAGCAGCTTATATACCGGGGAGCTGTTTTTT CASSLYTGELFF TRBJ2-2 NA TRBV7-2 NA
TGCGCCAGCAGCCAAGAAGGCAGGGGGATGGACACTGAAGCTTTCTTT CASSQEGRGMDTEAFF TRBJ1-1 NA TRBV4-3 TRBD1
TGTGCCAGCAGCCAAGGGGGGGTGCAATATGGCTACACCTTC CASSQGGVQYGYTF TRBJ1-2 NA TRBV3-1/TRBV3-2 NA
TGTGCCAGCAGCCTAAACTCTGGAAACACCATATATTTT CASSLNSGNTIYF TRBJ1-3 NA TRBV7-2 NA
TGTGCCAGCCACAGGTTTGCATTCAATGAAAAACTGTTTTTT CASHRFAFNEKLFF TRBJ1-4 once TRBV2 NA
TGTGCCAGAAGCTTGGTGGTACAGGGGATGGGTCGGAATCAGCCCCAGCATTTT CARSLVVQGMGRNQPQHF TRBJ1-5 NA TRBV5-3 TRBD1
TGTGCCAGCAGTGAACAGGGGGGCGACTATGGCTACACCTTC CASSEQGGDYGYTF TRBJ1-2 NA TRBV6-1 TRBD1
TGTGCCAGCAGCCCCACGGGAGGTTCTGAAGCTTTCTTT CASSPTGGSEAFF TRBJ1-1 NA TRBV9 NA
TGTGCCAGCAGCCCCAGACAGGGGAGCACAGATACGCAGTATTTT CASSPRQGSTDTQYF TRBJ2-3 NA TRBV7-7 TRBD1
TGTGCCAGCACCGGGACAGGGGGCTTCCTATCACCCCTCCACTTT CASTGTGGFLSPLHF TRBJ1-6 NA TRBV6-5 TRBD1
TGTGCCAGCAGTTTATCATGGATTGGGACAGGCGATCAGCCCCAGCATTTT CASSLSWIGTGDQPQHF TRBJ1-5 NA TRBV27 TRBD1
TGTGCCAGCAGTTACCGACTAGAGACGACAAAGGTCTTC CASSYRLETTKVF TRBJ2-1 NA TRBV6-2/TRBV6-3 NA
TGTGCCAGCAGCTTATTCGCGGGGGAAAGAGAGACCCAGTACTTC CASSLFAGERETQYF TRBJ2-5 NA TRBV7-3 TRBD2
TGTGCCAGCAGCATGGGACTAGCCGGGTATAATGAGCAGTTCTTC CASSMGLAGYNEQFF TRBJ2-1 NA TRBV5-6 TRBD2
TGTGCCAGCTCACTTACCGACAGAAGGGGCACTGAAGCTTTCTTT CASSLTDRRGTEAFF TRBJ1-1 NA TRBV18 NA
TGTGCCAGCAGTCGAGCCGGGGGACTCTCCTACAATGAGCAGTTCTTC CASSRAGGLSYNEQFF TRBJ2-1 once TRBV6-6 NA
TGTGCCAGCAGCCTAAGCGCCGGAGACTCTGGGGCCAACGTCCTGACTTTC CASSLSAGDSGANVLTF TRBJ2-6 once TRBV7-3 NA
TGTGCCAGCTCCTCCAACCGGGCCAAAAACATTCAGTACTTC CASSSNRAKNIQYF TRBJ2-4 NA TRBV19 NA
TGTGCCAGCAGTCCATCCCCACAGGGGAACACTGAAGCTTTCTTT CASSPSPQGNTEAFF TRBJ1-1 NA TRBV28 NA
TGTGCCAGCAGTGAAACAACGTGGGACAGCCGCACCGGGGAGCTGTTTTTT CASSETTWDSRTGELFF TRBJ2-2 NA TRBV6-1 TRBD1
TGTGCCAGCAGCCCCGGACCGGGACTACACACAGATACGCAGTATTTT CASSPGPGLHTDTQYF TRBJ2-3 NA TRBV11-3 TRBD2
TGTGCCAGCAGCTTCGAACAGGGGGTATATTCACCCCTCCACTTT CASSFEQGVYSPLHF TRBJ1-6 NA TRBV11-2 TRBD1
TGTGCCAGCAGCCAAGCCCGCGGTAGCATAGAGACCCAGTACTTC CASSQARGSIETQYF TRBJ2-5 NA TRBV4-2 NA